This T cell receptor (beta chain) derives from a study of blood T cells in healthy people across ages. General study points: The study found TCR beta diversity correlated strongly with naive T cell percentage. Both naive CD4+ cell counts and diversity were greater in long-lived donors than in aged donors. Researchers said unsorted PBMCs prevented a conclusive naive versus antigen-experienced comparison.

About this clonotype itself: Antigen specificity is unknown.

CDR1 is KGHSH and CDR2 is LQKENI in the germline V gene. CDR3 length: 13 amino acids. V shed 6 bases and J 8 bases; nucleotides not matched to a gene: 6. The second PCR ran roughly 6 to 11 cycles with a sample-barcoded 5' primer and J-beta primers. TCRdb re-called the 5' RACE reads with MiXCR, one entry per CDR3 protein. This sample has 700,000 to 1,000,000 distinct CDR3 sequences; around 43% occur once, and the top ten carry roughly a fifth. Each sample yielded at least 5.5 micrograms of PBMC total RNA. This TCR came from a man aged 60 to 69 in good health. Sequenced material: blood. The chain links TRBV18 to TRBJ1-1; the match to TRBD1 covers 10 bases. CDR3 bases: TGTGCCAGCTCGCCGGGACAGGGGATCGAAGCTTTCTTT. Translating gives CASSPGQGIEAFF.